This TCR beta chain was recorded in a study of shared clonotypes between healthy human individuals. Both subsets, CD45RA+ naive and CD45RA-negative memory, were split from the CD4+ cells. When replicate PCRs were run on sorted subsets, they used approximately 210 ng DNA, about 30,000 T cell genomes. Only in-frame clones appear in the TCRdb table, and some are missing; sequencing was by immunoSEQ multiplex PCR. Altogether roughly 1.5 million clones are present, 98% being singletons, with the ten largest covering less than 0.55%. Germline V lookup: CDR1 LNHDA, CDR2 SQIVND (reference sequence). The CDR3 totals 13 residues. V gave up 5 bases and J gave up 2 bases, with 9 bases separating them.

The V call is TRBV19, the J call TRBJ2-5; tentative D call: TRBD2 (6 bases). Specimen: naive CD4+ T cells sorted from blood. This sample's subset: CD45RA+ positively selected. This clonotype was obtained from a man aged 30 to 39 in good health. The CDR3 reads CASSGGLQETQYF. The CDR3 coding sequence is TGTGCCAGTAGTGGCGGACTACAAGAGACCCAGTACTTC.